This is a list of T cell receptor beta chains from one sample in a study of control samples from healthy donors and cancer patients. Only in-frame clones appear in the TCRdb table, and some are missing; sequencing was by immunoSEQ multiplex PCR. The sample includes tens of thousands of clones, over 85% seen only once; the top ten take less than 6%. Sequencing used blood. The receptors were sampled from a man in his fifties in good health. Both conserved end residues are part of each CDR3.

TRBV30	TRBJ2-2	15	CAWSPQKGPTGELFF
TRBV19	TRBJ2-1	14	CASSATGTVGEQFF
TRBV6-4	TRBJ2-1	15	CASSYGSGVYNEQFF
TRBV24-1	TRBJ2-3	15	CATSAGVSSTDTQYF
TRBV7-9	TRBJ2-1	14	CASSPSDRGRVQFF
TRBV6-1	TRBJ2-7	14	CASSENTNAYEQYF
TRBV7-9	TRBJ2-2	15	CASSSSGLLFGELFF
TRBV5-1	TRBJ2-3	16	CASSLEGLRSTDTQYF
TRBV11-1	TRBJ2-3	13	CASSFRVTDTQYF
TRBV5-1	TRBJ2-7	13	CASSLTATYEQYF
TRBV14	TRBJ1-4	16	CASSQRGRGRDEKLFF
TRBV5-1	TRBJ2-5	12	CASRSTGETQYF
TRBV5-6	TRBJ2-7	14	CASSLVDDIYEQYF
TRBV29-1	TRBJ1-2	13	CSVTGLSNYGYTF
TRBV7-9	TRBJ1-2	15	CASSLQDREHYGYTF
TRBV23-1	TRBJ1-6	15	CASSQDSSYNSPLHF
TRBV14	TRBJ2-3	14	CASSTRGYTDTQYF
TRBV29-1	TRBJ2-5	14	CSVEKQGAGETQYF
TRBV27	TRBJ1-2	17	CASSLYGTGSNNYGYTF
TRBV28	TRBJ1-4	16	CASSPPPGALGEKLFF
TRBV24-1	TRBJ1-2	14	CATSEAGQSYGYTF
TRBV7-2	TRBJ1-1	13	CASSFPGNTEAFF
TRBV3-1/TRBV3-2	TRBJ1-4	13	CASNGQGFEKLFF
TRBV27	TRBJ1-5	15	CASSPDLNSNQPQHF
TRBV29-1	TRBJ2-7	13	CSVGTGTGSEQYF
TRBV13	TRBJ2-1	15	CASSTGTSGAVEQFF
TRBV7-9	TRBJ2-1	11	CASSLVEEQFF
TRBV6-4	TRBJ1-6	13	CASRQGMGSPLHF
TRBV7-9	TRBJ1-4	16	CASSPPSDRDGEKLFF
TRBV29-1	TRBJ1-5	14	CSVRGQGRDQPQHF
TRBV12-3/TRBV12-4	TRBJ1-5	12	CASSRYNQPQHF
TRBV10-3	TRBJ2-7	12	CAIREQNYEQYF
TRBV7-7	TRBJ2-3	14	CASSLSGGTDTQYF
TRBV5-1	TRBJ1-1	16	CASSRLDGGVNTEAFF
TRBV15	TRBJ2-5	15	CATSRDFSGQETQYF
TRBV5-8	TRBJ2-7	15	CASSPPRAGEYEQYF
TRBV11-2	TRBJ1-3	19	CASSLVGLSGVSSGNTIYF
TRBV19	TRBJ1-4	15	CASSWSGTRNEKLFF
TRBV5-6	TRBJ2-5	14	CASRQDRRQETQYF
TRBV5-1	TRBJ2-7	12	CASRDTSYEQYF
TRBV5-1	TRBJ2-5	14	CASSSGQLQETQYF
TRBV20-1	TRBJ2-5	14	CSASSGTGSGTQYF
TRBV7-2	TRBJ1-6	15	CASSLGSRGSSPLHF
TRBV25-1	TRBJ2-1	14	CASSPPGGNNEQFF
TRBV14	TRBJ1-1	15	CASSQEGGANTEAFF
TRBV7-9	TRBJ2-3	14	CASSFEGGLDTQYF
TRBV18	TRBJ2-7	13	CASSPNRPYEQYF
TRBV3-1/TRBV3-2	TRBJ2-4	15	CASSPGTTTKNIQYF
TRBV3-1/TRBV3-2	TRBJ1-5	15	CASSPTGGANQPQHF
TRBV5-6	TRBJ2-1	15	CASSSRDRGLNEQFF
TRBV10-1	TRBJ2-1	19	CASSDSVAGAFNSYNEQFF
TRBV7-9	TRBJ2-7	15	CASSPGGQGTYEQYF
TRBV19	TRBJ2-4	17	CASSIPGLAGTKNIQYF